Sequencing of this T cell receptor (beta chain) was carried out in a study of OX40 agonist ivuxolimab in advanced cancers. Study at large: The drug used for patients, ivuxolimab, was an agonistic anti-OX40 (CD134) antibody. Patients were infused with ivuxolimab every 2 weeks at 0.01 to 10 mg/kg.

Germline values: CDR1 SGHNT, CDR2 YYREEE (reference sequence). V gave up 1 base and J gave up 0 bases, with 11 bases separating them. The CDR3 is 16 amino acids. Findings and caveats of the study: The antigens recognized by the expanded peripheral T cells, that is their antigen specificity, were not determined. Part of the nonresponder group also had normalized T-cell clonal expansion that was low.

Profiling relied on immunoSEQ multiplex PCR, and the TCRdb table lists in-frame clones only, not all of them. Among around 60,000 clones listed, roughly nine tenths were seen once. About this clone: What it binds is not known.

Sequencing used CD4+ or CD8+ T cells sorted from blood, obtained in a trial of the OX40 agonist ivuxolimab. V usage is TRBV5-4 and J usage is TRBJ1-3; weak D call: TRBD1 (6 bases). The TCR sequence derives from an adult with an advanced solid tumor such as melanoma, head and neck, liver or kidney cancer. The chain's CDR3 is CASSLSGGLSGNTIYF. The CDR3 bases are TGTGCCAGCAGCTTGTCTGGGGGCCTCTCTGGAAACACCATATATTTT.